A selection of T cell receptor beta chains follows, all from one sample in a study of radiation and T cells in renal cell carcinoma. Clones were sequenced by immunoSEQ multiplex PCR, and TCRdb holds only the in-frame ones, with some missing. The table lists 100,000 to 150,000 clones, 80% to 85% of them singletons. The material sequenced was blood, taken from a patient whose treatment included radiotherapy and nephrectomy. The receptors stem from a woman aged 55-75 years with renal cell carcinoma. Each CDR3 is given with its conserved first and last residue. The D gene is left open where the match is weak. Size tells how often a clone was seen (once, few, many) or the class of an expanded clone, and some rows leave it out.

TRBV29-1,TRBD1,TRBJ1-1,NA,CSVALPGQGFPEAFF,TGCAGCGTTGCACTACCGGGACAGGGATTCCCTGAAGCTTTCTTT
TRBV5-8,TRBD1,TRBJ1-1,NA,CASSGDRWGIAEAFF,TGTGCCAGCAGCGGGGACAGGTGGGGGATCGCTGAAGCTTTCTTT
TRBV7-9,NA,TRBJ2-7,NA,CASSLAGYYEQYF,TGTGCCAGCAGCTTAGCAGGGTACTACGAGCAGTACTTC
TRBV4-3,NA,TRBJ1-1,NA,CASSQDRVSLDTEAFF,TGCGCCAGCAGCCAAGACAGGGTTTCGTTGGACACTGAAGCTTTCTTT
TRBV5-1,TRBD2,TRBJ2-1,NA,CASSFGGTTHNEQFF,TGCGCCAGCAGCTTCGGCGGGACTACACACAATGAGCAGTTCTTC
TRBV5-4,NA,TRBJ1-2,NA,CASSLADRHGGYTF,TGTGCCAGCAGCTTGGCGGACAGACATGGGGGCTACACCTTC
TRBV5-1,NA,TRBJ1-4,NA,CASSLSPGAREKLFF,TGCGCCAGCAGCTTGTCCCCGGGGGCGAGAGAAAAACTGTTTTTT
TRBV4-3,TRBD1,TRBJ1-2,few,CASSPAQGNYGYTF,TGCGCCAGCAGCCCCGCACAGGGGAACTATGGCTACACCTTC
TRBV28,NA,TRBJ2-7,NA,CASGTTPLSEQYF,TGTGCCAGCGGGACCACCCCTCTATCCGAGCAGTACTTC
TRBV10-1,NA,TRBJ2-7,NA,CASSARGQGEQYF,TGCGCCAGCAGCGCCCGGGGTCAGGGCGAGCAGTACTTC
TRBV10-3,NA,TRBJ2-7,NA,CAISDFRGAYEQYF,TGTGCCATCAGCGACTTCCGGGGCGCCTACGAGCAGTACTTC
TRBV29-1,NA,TRBJ2-5,NA,CSVENHQETQYF,TGCAGCGTTGAAAACCATCAAGAGACCCAGTACTTC
TRBV30,TRBD2,TRBJ2-1,NA,CAWSGKAGTLGTSGYEQFF,TGTGCCTGGAGTGGTAAGGCCGGGACTCTGGGGACTAGCGGGTATGAGCAGTTCTTC
TRBV30,NA,TRBJ1-5,NA,CAWSGGLWDQPQHF,TGTGCCTGGAGTGGGGGACTCTGGGATCAGCCCCAGCATTTT
TRBV6-5,TRBD1,TRBJ1-4,NA,CASSTRQGRQEKLFF,TGTGCCAGCAGTACGAGACAGGGACGACAAGAAAAACTGTTTTTT
TRBV9,TRBD1,TRBJ2-3,NA,CASSVGTGSSTDTQYF,TGTGCCAGCAGCGTTGGGACAGGCTCTAGCACAGATACGCAGTATTTT
TRBV6-1,NA,TRBJ1-1,NA,CASSEGLTVNTEAFF,TGTGCCAGCAGTGAAGGCCTTACCGTGAACACTGAAGCTTTCTTT
TRBV9,NA,TRBJ2-7,once,CASSVMGEGSSYEQYF,TGTGCCAGCAGCGTAATGGGGGAAGGATCCTCCTACGAGCAGTACTTC
TRBV27,NA,TRBJ1-3,NA,CASSDGNTIYF,TGTGCCAGCAGTGACGGAAACACCATATATTTT
TRBV11-3,TRBD1,TRBJ2-1,NA,CASSEGTGTGTYNEQFF,TGTGCCAGCAGCGAAGGAACCGGGACAGGGACATACAATGAGCAGTTCTTC
TRBV23-1,NA,TRBJ2-1,NA,CASSRCPPGRDNEQFF,TGCGCCAGCAGTCGGTGCCCCCCAGGGAGAGACAATGAGCAGTTCTTC
TRBV7-9,NA,TRBJ2-7,NA,CASSLGIVNEQYF,TGTGCCAGCAGCTTAGGGATAGTCAACGAGCAGTACTTC
TRBV6-4,TRBD2,TRBJ2-1,NA,CASSLGLAGVNEQFF,TGTGCCAGCAGTCTCGGACTAGCGGGAGTCAATGAGCAGTTCTTC
TRBV19,TRBD2,TRBJ2-2,NA,CASSIGGRAAGELFF,TGTGCCAGTAGTATCGGCGGGAGGGCCGCCGGGGAGCTGTTTTTT
TRBV28,NA,TRBJ2-5,NA,CASSLRWGYQETQYF,TGTGCCAGCAGTTTGCGTTGGGGGTACCAAGAGACCCAGTACTTC
TRBV30,NA,TRBJ2-7,once,CAWSVRDFAKFEQYF,TGTGCCTGGAGTGTACGCGACTTTGCCAAATTCGAGCAGTACTTC
TRBV6-6,NA,TRBJ2-7,NA,CASSFRSNEQYF,TGTGCCAGCAGTTTTAGGTCGAACGAGCAGTACTTC
TRBV7-6,TRBD1,TRBJ2-7,once,CASSSGQGANEQYF,TGTGCCAGCAGCTCGGGACAGGGGGCAAACGAGCAGTACTTC
TRBV2,TRBD1,TRBJ1-5,NA,CASRDRGPNQPQHF,TGTGCCAGCAGAGACAGGGGGCCCAATCAGCCCCAGCATTTT
TRBV7-9,TRBD1,TRBJ2-1,NA,CASSLLTGASSEQFF,TGTGCCAGCAGCTTATTGACAGGGGCCTCTTCCGAGCAGTTCTTC
TRBV5-1,NA,TRBJ1-3,NA,CASSEGSAGNTIYF,TGCGCCAGCAGCGAAGGATCGGCTGGAAACACCATATATTTT
TRBV30,TRBD1,TRBJ1-3,NA,CAWSAPTGGRNTIYF,TGTGCCTGGAGTGCCCCGACAGGGGGTAGAAACACCATATATTTT
TRBV11-3,NA,TRBJ2-2,NA,CASSPQNTGELFF,TGTGCCAGCAGCCCTCAGAACACCGGGGAGCTGTTTTTT
TRBV2,TRBD2,TRBJ2-3,NA,CAGSYPSSAGGTDTQYF,TGTGCCGGCAGTTACCCGAGTAGCGCGGGGGGGACAGATACGCAGTATTTT
TRBV5-1,NA,TRBJ1-1,NA,CASSLVFSEMNTEAFF,TGCGCCAGCAGCTTGGTCTTCTCAGAGATGAACACTGAAGCTTTCTTT
TRBV28,NA,TRBJ1-5,once,CASTPPDTQGQPQHF,TGTGCCAGCACCCCACCGGACACCCAAGGCCAGCCCCAGCATTTT
TRBV27,NA,TRBJ2-7,NA,CASSLVLGAREQYF,TGTGCCAGCAGTTTGGTTCTGGGGGCGAGAGAGCAGTACTTC
TRBV14,NA,TRBJ2-3,once,CASSQDWKEREEDFEYTDTQYF,TGTGCCAGCAGCCAAGATTGGAAAGAGAGGGAAGAAGACTTTGAGTACACAGATACGCAGTATTTT
TRBV11-3,TRBD1,TRBJ1-1,NA,CASSEDRVETEAFF,TGTGCCAGCAGCGAAGACAGGGTAGAGACTGAAGCTTTCTTT
TRBV10-3,NA,TRBJ1-5,few,CAISVLGPGQPQHF,TGTGCCATCAGTGTGTTAGGGCCGGGGCAGCCCCAGCATTTT
TRBV6-5,NA,TRBJ2-7,NA,CASSYSNQGSEQYF,TGTGCCAGCAGTTACTCGAATCAGGGGAGCGAGCAGTACTTC
TRBV4-3,TRBD1,TRBJ2-2,NA,CAGRDRGTGELFF,TGCGCCGGCCGGGACAGGGGCACCGGGGAGCTGTTTTTT
TRBV2,NA,TRBJ2-7,NA,CASSQQIYEQYF,TGTGCCAGCAGTCAACAAATTTACGAGCAGTACTTC
TRBV5-5,NA,TRBJ2-7,NA,CASSESWRSYEQYF,TGTGCCAGCAGTGAGAGCTGGAGGTCCTACGAGCAGTACTTC
TRBV14,NA,TRBJ2-7,once,CASSLHWRQGSHEQYF,TGTGCCAGCAGCCTCCACTGGAGGCAGGGCTCCCACGAGCAGTACTTC
TRBV4-1,NA,TRBJ2-6,NA,CASSQGQGQSLSGANVLTF,TGCGCCAGCAGCCAAGGCCAAGGACAGTCTCTATCTGGGGCCAACGTCCTGACTTTC
TRBV28,NA,TRBJ1-3,once,CASSLGEAGNTIYF,TGTGCCAGCAGTTTAGGGGAGGCTGGAAACACCATATATTTT